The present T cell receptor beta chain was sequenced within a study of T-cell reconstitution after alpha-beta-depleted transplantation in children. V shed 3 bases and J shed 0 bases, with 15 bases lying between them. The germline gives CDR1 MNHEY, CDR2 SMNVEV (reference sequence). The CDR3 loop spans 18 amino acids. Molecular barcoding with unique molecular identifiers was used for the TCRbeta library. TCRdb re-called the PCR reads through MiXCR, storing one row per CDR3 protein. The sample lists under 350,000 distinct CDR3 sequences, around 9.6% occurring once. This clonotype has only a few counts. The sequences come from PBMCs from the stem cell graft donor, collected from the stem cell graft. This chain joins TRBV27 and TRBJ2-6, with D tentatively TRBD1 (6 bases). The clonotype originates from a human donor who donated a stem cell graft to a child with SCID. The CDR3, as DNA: TGTGCCAGCAGTTTCGGGACATGGCCCCCCTCTGGGGCCAACGTCCTGACTTTC. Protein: CASSFGTWPPSGANVLTF.